This T cell receptor beta chain came from a study of Graves' ophthalmopathy and Graves' hyperthyroidism. CDR3 regions of TCR beta were amplified from RNA transcripts. First-round RT-PCR relied on HTBI primers, and a second-round multiplex PCR came next. TCRdb passed the multiplex PCR reads through MiXCR, listing each CDR3 protein once. The data show hundreds of thousands of distinct CDR3 sequences, about 20% seen once. Sequenced: peripheral blood. The sequence came from a young woman with stable Graves' hyperthyroidism. Some clones in this sample may be carry-over from other donors' samples.

Here the CDR3 reads CASNPRESRETQYF. The CDR3 DNA is TGCGCCAGCAACCCCAGGGAGAGCAGGGAGACCCAGTACTTC. The V and J genes are TRBV5-1 and TRBJ2-5; D possibly matches TRBD1 or TRBD2 (5 bases each). CDR3 length: 14 amino acids. The germline gives CDR1 SGHRS, CDR2 YFSETQ. V was shortened by 6 bases and J by 5 bases, with 17 bases between the two germline ends.